The following is a TCR beta chain sequence with its context. The target of this receptor is not known. It has no much larger one-base neighbor in the sample; base qualities were not kept. CD8 naive samples consisted of CD45RO-negative cells that were positively selected for CCR7, yielding a CD45RA+CCR7+ population without TemRA cells. The donors were healthy, HIV-negative adults who had no recently reported acute infections or vaccinations. Only Caucasian adults living in Nashville, Tennessee, USA were represented among the donors. After blood collection by leukapheresis, PBMCs were isolated using Ficoll-Histopaque density gradient centrifugation and then cryopreserved in the vapor phase of liquid nitrogen. Analytical flow cytometry was used to check the purity and quantity of each magnetically sorted T cell population. Each sorted fraction had its genomic DNA isolated and then quantified by UV absorbance on a Nanodrop 2000c.

These data belong to a study of shared clonotypes between healthy human individuals (dated by TCRdb to 2018 to 2020). Concerning the study at large: The cohort comprised two women and a few men aged 18 to 49 years. For each donor, CD4 naive and CD4 memory were each run on three plates, CD8 naive on two plates, and CD8 memory on one plate. To estimate repertoire size and how much clonotype sharing occurs between individuals, the study deeply sequenced the blood TCR repertoires of five healthy adults. To increase sequencing depth and limit assay-specific biases, different laboratories used diverse techniques to prepare libraries and sequence TCR repertoires. Per donor, leukapheresis produced somewhere between about 0.94 and 9.5 billion PBMCs. The investigation overall reported the following: Sampling was restricted to blood, and TCR repertoires in tissues likely differ from the TCR repertoires found in blood. The genetic and exposure-history diversity represented was limited by the small number of donors. Estimated clonotype richness was generally larger for naive than for memory subsets. Compared with non-shared clonotypes, the clonotypes found in all four sorted-subset donors had higher generation probabilities. Based on pairwise subsampling, the degree of clonotype sharing among donors was expected to be affected by sequencing depth. Across a few donors, roughly 5.1% of naive CD4, more than 3% of naive CD8, approximately 2.5% of memory CD4, and about 0.44% of memory CD8 clonotypes were shared. Incomplete sequencing was indicated by rarefaction of sorted-subset datasets, despite the large sequencing depth.

Using the deep immunoSEQ assay, multiplex PCR amplified TCR CDR3 regions from genomic DNA. Genomic DNA extracted from each cell subset was distributed evenly over all wells of several immunoSEQ 96-well plates, and each plate served as one replicate. For sorted subsets, each replicate PCR was loaded with approximately 190 ng genomic DNA, equivalent to approximately 33,000 T cell genomes. Purified libraries were measured with a Qubit 3.0 fluorometer, size-checked on a Bioanalyzer 2100, and measured again with the KAPA Library Quantification kit. Every immunoSEQ 96-well plate was sequenced on a dedicated single-read 150-cycle Illumina NextSeq 550 flow cell. Turning to the authors' computational methods: The immunoSEQ output contained only junctional sequences without quality scores, so filtering could not match that applied to full-length reads. To assign V/J genes and CDR3, sequences were annotated against IMGT germline references using PyIR, a Python wrapper for IgBLAST v1.9. Reads were filtered out if the reads had weak V/J assignments (E-value above 1e-6), no CDR3, stop codons, out-of-frame junctions, or ambiguous translated residues. V3J clonotypes were defined as sequences sharing an identical inferred V gene, J gene, and CDR3 amino acid sequence. To compute the percentage overlap between repertoires, the number of shared unique clonotypes was divided by the size of the smaller repertoire. Richness of each repertoire was evaluated using RTK rarefaction, the Chao1 estimator, and Recon v2.1 estimates of unobserved clonotypes. OLGA was used to compute generation probabilities for all TCRbeta clonotypes that the gDNA method yielded from a few donors. In TCRdb, the immuneACCESS table is reduced to in-frame sequences with V and J assigned. These tables do not hold every clone; where another copy was compared, an unresolved V gene accounts for under half, and the others remain unexplained. The DNA was the basis for D and trimming; V, J and clone size are from that table. The sample table lists around 1.9 million clones, over 85% of them with a count of one. The leading ten clones occupy around 1.8% of the sample.

The CDR3 holds 17 amino acids from the cysteine to the phenylalanine. Only the CDR3 DNA stays, 51 bases, in frame from base 1. Trimming removed 2 bases from V and 0 bases from J; the gene matches leave 7 bases unexplained. From the germline V gene (reference sequence), CDR1 is MNHEY and CDR2 is SMNVEV. Recombination joined TRBV27 with TRBJ2-3, with 8 bases aligning to TRBD2. This sequence originates from a man younger than 35 in good health. Some clones in this sample may be carry-over from other donors' samples. Sequenced input: naive CD8+ T cells from PBMCs. This sample's cell subset or site label indicates: CD45RA+CCR7+. The CDR3 region has the sequence CASSLNPSGSSTDTQYF. The DNA reads TGTGCCAGCAGTTTAAACCCTAGCGGGTCTAGCACAGATACGCAGTATTTT.